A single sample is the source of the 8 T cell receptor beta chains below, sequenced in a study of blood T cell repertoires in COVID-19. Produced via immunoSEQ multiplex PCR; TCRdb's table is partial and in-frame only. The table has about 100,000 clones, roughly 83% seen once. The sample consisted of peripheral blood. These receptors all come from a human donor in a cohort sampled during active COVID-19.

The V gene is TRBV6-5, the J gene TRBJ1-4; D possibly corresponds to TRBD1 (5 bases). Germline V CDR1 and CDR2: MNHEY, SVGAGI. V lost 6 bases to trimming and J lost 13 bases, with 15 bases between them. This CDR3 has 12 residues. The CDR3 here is CASSAGGVGLFF. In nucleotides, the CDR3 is TGTGCCAGCAGCGCGGGGGGTGTGGGACTGTTTTTT.

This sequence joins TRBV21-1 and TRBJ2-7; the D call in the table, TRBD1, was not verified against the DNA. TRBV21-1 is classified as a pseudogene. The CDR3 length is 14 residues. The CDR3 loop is CASSKGTGTYEQYV. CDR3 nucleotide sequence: TGTGCCAGCAGCAAAGGGACAGGAACCTACGAGCAGTACGTC.

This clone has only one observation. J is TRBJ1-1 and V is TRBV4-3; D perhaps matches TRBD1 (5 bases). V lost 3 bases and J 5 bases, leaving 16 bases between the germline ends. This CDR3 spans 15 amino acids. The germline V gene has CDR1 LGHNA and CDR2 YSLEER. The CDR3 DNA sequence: TGCGCCAGCAGCCATAATTGGGGGGGAAATACTGAAGCTTTCTTT. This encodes CASSHNWGGNTEAFF.

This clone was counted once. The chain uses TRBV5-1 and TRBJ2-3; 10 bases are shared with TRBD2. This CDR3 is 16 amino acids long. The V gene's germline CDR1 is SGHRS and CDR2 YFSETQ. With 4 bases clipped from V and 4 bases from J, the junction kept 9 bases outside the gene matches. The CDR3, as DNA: TGCGCCAGCAGCGACCTAGCGGGAGATGGGGCAGATACGCAGTATTTT. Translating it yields CASSDLAGDGADTQYF. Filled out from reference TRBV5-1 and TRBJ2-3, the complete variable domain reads KAGVTQTPRYLIKTRGQQVTLSCSPISGHRSVSWYQQTPGQGLQFLFEYFSETQRNKGNFPGRFSGRQFSNSRSEMNVSTLELGDSALYLCASSDLAGDGADTQYFGPGTRLTVL.

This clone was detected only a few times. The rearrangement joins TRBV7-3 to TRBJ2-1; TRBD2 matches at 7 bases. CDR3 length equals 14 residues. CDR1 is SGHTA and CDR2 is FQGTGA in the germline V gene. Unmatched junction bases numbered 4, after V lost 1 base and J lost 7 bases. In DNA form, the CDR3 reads TGTGCCAGCAGCTTAAGCGGGAGCTCTAATGAGCAGTTCTTC. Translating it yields CASSLSGSSNEQFF. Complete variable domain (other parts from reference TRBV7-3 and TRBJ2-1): GAGVSQTPSNKVTEKGKYVELRCDPISGHTALYWYRQSLGQGPEFLIYFQGTGAADDSGLPNDRFFAVRPEGSVSTLKIQRTERGDSAVYLCASSLSGSSNEQFFGPGTRLTVL.

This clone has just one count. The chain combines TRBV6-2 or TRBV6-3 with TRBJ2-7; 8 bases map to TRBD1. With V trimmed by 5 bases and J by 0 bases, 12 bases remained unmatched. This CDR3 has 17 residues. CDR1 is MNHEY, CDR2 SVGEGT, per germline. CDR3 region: CASSTNLDRASSYEQYF. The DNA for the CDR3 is TGTGCCAGCAGTACCAACTTGGACAGGGCGAGCTCCTACGAGCAGTACTTC.

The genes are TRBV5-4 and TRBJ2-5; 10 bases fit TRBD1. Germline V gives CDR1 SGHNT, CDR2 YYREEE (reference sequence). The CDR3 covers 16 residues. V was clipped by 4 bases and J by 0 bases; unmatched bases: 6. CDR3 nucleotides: TGTGCCAGCAGCCCGGGACAGGGGCTGTACCAAGAGACCCAGTACTTC. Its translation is CASSPGQGLYQETQYF.

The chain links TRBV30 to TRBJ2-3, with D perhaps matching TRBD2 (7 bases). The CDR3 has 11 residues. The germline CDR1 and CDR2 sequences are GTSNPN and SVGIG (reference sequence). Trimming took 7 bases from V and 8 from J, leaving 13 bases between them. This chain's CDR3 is CASKRGGTQYF. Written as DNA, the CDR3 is TGTGCCTCGAAGAGGGGGGGTACGCAGTATTTT.